This T cell receptor (beta chain) originates from a study of CD8 T cells in Susac syndrome. This CDR3 contains 16 residues. Germline loops: CDR1 LGHDT, CDR2 YNNKEL (reference sequence). Trimming cost V 0 bases and J 10 bases; bases outside gene matches: 9. This clonotype was observed once. The RNA input was roughly 0.45 to 1 ug, and it was reverse transcribed with random hexamers. TCRdb reanalysed the immunoSEQ multiplex PCR reads using MiXCR and keeps one entry per CDR3 protein. The table includes around 200,000 distinct CDR3 sequences, over 85% detected once. The chain recombines TRBV3-1 with TRBJ2-5; 12 bases are shared with TRBD2. This TCR derives from a human donor in good health. Source material: CD4+ T cells from PBMCs. The CDR3 sequence is CASSQDLLAGGQNQYF. DNA for the CDR3: TGTGCCAGCAGCCAAGACCTGCTAGCGGGAGGGCAGAACCAGTACTTC.